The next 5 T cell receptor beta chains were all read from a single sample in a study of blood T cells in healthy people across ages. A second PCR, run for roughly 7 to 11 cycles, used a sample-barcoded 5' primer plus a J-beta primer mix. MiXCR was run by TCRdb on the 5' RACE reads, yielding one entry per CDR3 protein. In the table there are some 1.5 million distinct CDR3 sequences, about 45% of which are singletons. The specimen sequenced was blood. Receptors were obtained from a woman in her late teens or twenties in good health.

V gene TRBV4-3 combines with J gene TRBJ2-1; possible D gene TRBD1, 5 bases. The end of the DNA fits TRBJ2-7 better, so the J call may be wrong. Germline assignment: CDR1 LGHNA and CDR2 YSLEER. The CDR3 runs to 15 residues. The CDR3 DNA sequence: TGCGCCAGCAGCCAAGTTGCAGGGCGCTACAATGAGCAGTACTTC. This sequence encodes CASSQVAGRYNEQYF.

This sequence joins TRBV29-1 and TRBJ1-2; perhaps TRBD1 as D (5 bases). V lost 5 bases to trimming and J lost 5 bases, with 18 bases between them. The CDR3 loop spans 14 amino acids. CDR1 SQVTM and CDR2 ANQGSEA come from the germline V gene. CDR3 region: CSVRVEGTSYGYTF. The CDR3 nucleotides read TGCAGCGTTAGAGTGGAGGGGACCTCATATGGCTACACCTTC.

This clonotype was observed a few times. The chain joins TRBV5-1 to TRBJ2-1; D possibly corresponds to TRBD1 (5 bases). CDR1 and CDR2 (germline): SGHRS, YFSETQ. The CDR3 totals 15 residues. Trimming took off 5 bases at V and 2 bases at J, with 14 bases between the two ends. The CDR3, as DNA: TGCGCCAGCAGTCCGTACAGGCCCCCCTACAATGAGCAGTTCTTC. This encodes CASSPYRPPYNEQFF.

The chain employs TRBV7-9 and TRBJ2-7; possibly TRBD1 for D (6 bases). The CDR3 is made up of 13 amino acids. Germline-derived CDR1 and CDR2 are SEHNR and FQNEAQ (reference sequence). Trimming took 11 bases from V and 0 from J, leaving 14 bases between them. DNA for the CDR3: TGTGCCGTACACAGGGAGAGCTCCTACGAGCAGTACTTC. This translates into CAVHRESSYEQYF.

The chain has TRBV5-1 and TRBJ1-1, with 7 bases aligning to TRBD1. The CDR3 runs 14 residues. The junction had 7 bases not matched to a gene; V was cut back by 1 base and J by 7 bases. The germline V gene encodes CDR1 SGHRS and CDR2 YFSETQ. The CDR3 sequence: CASSLRGQVDEAFF. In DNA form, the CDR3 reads TGCGCCAGCAGCTTGAGAGGACAGGTTGATGAAGCTTTCTTT.